A single sample is the source of the 11 T cell receptor beta chains below, sequenced in a study of cytomegalovirus exposure and HLA in healthy donors. A multiplex PCR was run with 60 Vbeta primers and 13 Jbeta primers. The data were produced by immunoSEQ multiplex PCR, yet TCRdb's version contains in-frame clones alone and is incomplete. The table includes around 150,000 clones, approximately 79% detected once. The source material was PBMCs. These receptors originate from a woman aged 25 to 45 in good health and CMV-seronegative.

V gene TRBV5-1 combines with J gene TRBJ2-5; D is uncertain. Germline V gene data show CDR1 as SGHRS and CDR2 as YFSETQ. The ends were cut back, 0 bases at V and 4 bases at J, with 13 bases in the middle. The CDR3 length is 15 residues. The DNA of the CDR3 is TGCGCCAGCAGCTTGGATATGCTGCGGCCAGAGACCCAGTACTTC. Amino acids: CASSLDMLRPETQYF.

This sequence joins TRBV7-2 and TRBJ1-5; D may be TRBD1 (5 bases). The CDR3 is 15 residues long. Deletions cut 5 bases from V and 0 bases from J, with 11 bases between. In germline, CDR1 is SGHTA, CDR2 FQGNSA. The CDR3 bases are TGTGCCAGCAGCATGCAGGGATATAGCAATCAGCCCCAGCATTTT. It specifies CASSMQGYSNQPQHF.

This chain's CDR3 is CASSPPRDTPNTEAFF. In DNA, the CDR3 is TGTGCCAGCAGTCCGCCCAGGGATACACCGAACACTGAAGCTTTCTTT. This sequence joins TRBV6-6 and TRBJ1-1, with D maybe TRBD1 (5 bases). Germline CDR1 and CDR2: MNHNY and SVGAGI (reference sequence). The CDR3 extends over 16 amino acids. V dropped 5 bases and J dropped 1 base, with 17 bases sitting between them.

The chain recombines TRBV19 with TRBJ2-1; 7 nucleotides match TRBD2. Trimming removed 3 bases from V and 9 bases from J; junction bases left unmatched: 11. Germline V gene sequence: CDR1 LNHDA, CDR2 SQIVND (reference sequence). This CDR3 region has 15 residues. CDR3 protein: CASSIGASGGSEQFF. The DNA of the CDR3 is TGTGCCAGTAGTATCGGGGCTAGCGGAGGGAGTGAGCAGTTCTTC. Combining the CDR3 with reference TRBV19 and TRBJ2-1 gives the whole variable domain DGGITQSPKYLFRKEGQNVTLSCEQNLNHDAMYWYRQDPGQGLRLIYYSQIVNDFQKGDIAEGYSVSREKKESFPLTVTSAQKNPTAFYLCASSIGASGGSEQFFGPGTRLTVL.

The chain has TRBV7-6 and TRBJ2-1; 9 nucleotides align to TRBD2. Germline lookup yields CDR1 SGHVS and CDR2 FNYEAQ. The CDR3 runs 16 residues. V lost 3 bases to trimming and J lost 9 bases; unmatched junction nucleotides: 12. The CDR3 spells CASSFGVGGGATEQFF. DNA for the CDR3: TGTGCCAGCAGCTTTGGGGTAGGCGGGGGGGCCACTGAGCAGTTCTTC. The variable domain in full, with the rest retrieved from reference TRBV7-6 and TRBJ2-1, is GAGVSQSPRYKVTKRGQDVALRCDPISGHVSLYWYRQALGQGPEFLTYFNYEAQQDKSGLPNDRFSAERPEGSISTLTIQRTEQRDSAMYRCASSFGVGGGATEQFFGPGTRLTVL.

The V gene is TRBV6-5, the J gene TRBJ1-4; TRBD1 matches 7 bases. The trim removed 6 bases at V and 3 bases at J, leaving 4 bases unmatched. CDR1 is MNHEY, CDR2 SVGAGI, per germline. This CDR3 is built from 14 residues. The CDR3 is CASRLGTANEKLFF. In DNA form, the CDR3 reads TGTGCCAGCAGACTCGGGACAGCTAATGAAAAACTGTTTTTT.

The V gene is TRBV7-8, the J gene TRBJ2-3; possibly TRBD2 for D (6 bases). The germline gives CDR1 SGHVS, CDR2 FQNEAQ. V was shortened by 2 bases and J by 10 bases, with 10 bases between the two germline ends. This CDR3 has 12 amino acids. CDR3 amino acids: CASSLNRGSQYF. As DNA, the CDR3 is TGTGCCAGCAGCTTAAATCGGGGGTCGCAGTATTTT.

The rearrangement links TRBV2 to TRBJ2-5; D gene uncertain. The germline gives CDR1 SNHLY, CDR2 FYNNEI. CDR3 size: 14 residues. Trimming removed 8 bases at V and 2 bases at J, with 15 bases between. The CDR3 region has the DNA TGTGCCAGCTGCGTCAGGCGATCACAAGAGACCCAGTACTTC. Protein sequence: CASCVRRSQETQYF.

In regard to this clone: A read error may account for a junction end that differs from germline. The gene calls are TRBV7-7 and TRBJ2-1; 13 positions agree with TRBD2. The germline CDR1 and CDR2 sequences are SSHAT and FNYEAQ (reference sequence). The CDR3 is 18 residues long. Written as DNA, the CDR3 is TGTGCTAGCAGCTTAAGACTAGCGGGGGGTAACTCCTACAATGAGCAGTTCTTC. Translation gives CASSLRLAGGNSYNEQFF.

The V gene is TRBV10-2, the J gene TRBJ2-3, with 9 bases aligning to TRBD2. The CDR3 length is 15 residues. With V trimmed by 6 bases and J by 2 bases, 6 bases remained unmatched. CDR1 and CDR2 (germline): WSHSY, SAAADI. The CDR3 region has the DNA TGCGCCAGCAGGGCGGGGGGGGGTTTCACAGATACGCAGTATTTT. It translates to CASRAGGGFTDTQYF.

This clone was seen only once. Other DNA sequences from this sample encode an identical CDR3 as well. V is TRBV9 and J is TRBJ2-3; 8 bases are shared with TRBD2. Germline loops: CDR1 SGDLS, CDR2 YYNGEE. The CDR3 totals 15 residues. J gave up 4 bases and V 0 bases, and 4 bases lay outside the gene matches. The CDR3 coding sequence is TGTGCCAGCAGCGTAGCCAGCGGGGGCGCAGATACGCAGTATTTT. It specifies CASSVASGGADTQYF.